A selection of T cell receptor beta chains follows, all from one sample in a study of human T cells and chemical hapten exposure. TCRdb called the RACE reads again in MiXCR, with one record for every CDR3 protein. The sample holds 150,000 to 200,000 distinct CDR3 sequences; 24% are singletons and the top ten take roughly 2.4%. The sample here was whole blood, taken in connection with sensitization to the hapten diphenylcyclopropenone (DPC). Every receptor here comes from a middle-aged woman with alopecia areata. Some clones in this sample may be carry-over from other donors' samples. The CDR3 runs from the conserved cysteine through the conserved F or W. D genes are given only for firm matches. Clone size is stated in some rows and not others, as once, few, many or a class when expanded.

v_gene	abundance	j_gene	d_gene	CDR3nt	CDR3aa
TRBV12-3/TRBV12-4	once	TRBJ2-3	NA	TGTGCCAGCAGTCGGACGGAGAACACAGATACGCAGTATTTT	CASSRTENTDTQYF
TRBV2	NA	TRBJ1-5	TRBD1	TGTGCCAGCAGTTTACGGAGGGGGCATGGCAATCAGCCCCAGCATTTT	CASSLRRGHGNQPQHF
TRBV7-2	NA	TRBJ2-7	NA	TGTGCCAGCAGCTTACACTCCCCCCTCACTAGCAACATAGACTACGAGCAGTACTTC	CASSLHSPLTSNIDYEQYF
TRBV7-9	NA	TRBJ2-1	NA	TGTGCCAGCACCCCCCCGGAACTGCCCTACAATGAGCAGTTCTTC	CASTPPELPYNEQFF
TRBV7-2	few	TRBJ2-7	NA	TGTGCCAGCAGCTCCAGGGGCTCCTACGAGCAGTACTTC	CASSSRGSYEQYF
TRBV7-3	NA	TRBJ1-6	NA	TGTGCCAGCAGCTTAACACCGGGGGCAACAAATTCACCCCTCCACTTT	CASSLTPGATNSPLHF
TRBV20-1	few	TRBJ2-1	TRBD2	TGCAGTGCAACTCGGTGGACTAGCGGGAGGGCGGGTTTGCAGTTCTTC	CSATRWTSGRAGLQFF
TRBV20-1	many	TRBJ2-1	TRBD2	TGCAGTGCTACAATAGCGGGGGGCTCCTACAATGAGCAGTTCTTC	CSATIAGGSYNEQFF
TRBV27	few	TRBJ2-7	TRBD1	TGTGCCAGCAGTCTTAAAGGACAGGGGTACGAGCAGTACTTC	CASSLKGQGYEQYF
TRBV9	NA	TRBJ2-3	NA	TGTGCCAGCAGCGTAGGGGCCCCTAGCACAGATACGCAGTATTTT	CASSVGAPSTDTQYF
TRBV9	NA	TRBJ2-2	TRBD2	TGTGCCAGCAGCTCAACTAGCGGGAGGATCACCGGGGAGCTGTTTTTT	CASSSTSGRITGELFF
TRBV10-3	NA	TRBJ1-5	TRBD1	TGTGCCACCCGGGACAGGGGGCGGCAGCCCCAGCATTTT	CATRDRGRQPQHF
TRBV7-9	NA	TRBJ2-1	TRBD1	TGTGCCAGCAGCCTTCCGACAGGGCCCAATGAGCAGTTCTTC	CASSLPTGPNEQFF
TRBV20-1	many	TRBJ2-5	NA	TGCAGTGCTAGTTCTGCGGTCCAAGAGACCCAGTACTTC	CSASSAVQETQYF
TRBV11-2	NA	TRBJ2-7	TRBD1	TGTGCCAGCAGAAGAGGACAGGCTTCCTACGAGCAGTACTTC	CASRRGQASYEQYF
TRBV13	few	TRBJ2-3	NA	TGTGCCAGCAGCTTAGGTCCGCGGACAGATACGCAGTATTTT	CASSLGPRTDTQYF
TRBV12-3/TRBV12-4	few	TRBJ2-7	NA	TGTGCCAGCAGAAGCAGAATCCTCCTCGAGCAGTACTTC	CASRSRILLEQYF
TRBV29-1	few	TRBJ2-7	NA	TGCAGCGTTCGGACGGGATTGGGGTACGAGCAGTACTTC	CSVRTGLGYEQYF
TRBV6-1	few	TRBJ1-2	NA	TGTGCCAGCAGTCACGGCAGGGGCTATGGCTACACCTTC	CASSHGRGYGYTF
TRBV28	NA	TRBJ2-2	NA	TGTGCCAGCAGTTTCGACGGTGATACCGGGGAGCTGTTTTTT	CASSFDGDTGELFF
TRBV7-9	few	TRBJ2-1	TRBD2	TGTGCCAGCAGCGCTAGCGGGGGCTACAATGAGCAGTTCTTC	CASSASGGYNEQFF
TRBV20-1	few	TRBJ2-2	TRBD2	TGCAGTGCTAGAGATGGGAGAACTAGCGGGAGTGGGACCGGGGAGCTGTTTTTT	CSARDGRTSGSGTGELFF
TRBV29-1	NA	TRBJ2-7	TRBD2	TGCAGCGGGGGAGGGCCCCAAAACGAGCAGTACTTC	CSGGGPQNEQYF
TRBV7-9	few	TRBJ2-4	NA	TGTGCCAGCAGCTTAGCCGCGGGCCATGCCAAAAACATTCAGTACTTC	CASSLAAGHAKNIQYF
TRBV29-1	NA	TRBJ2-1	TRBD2	TGCAGCGTTGAAGGCACCAATCTAGCGGGAGCCTACAATGAGCAGTTCTTC	CSVEGTNLAGAYNEQFF
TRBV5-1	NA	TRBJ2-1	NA	TGCGCCAGCAGCTTAGGCGGGATCAATGAGCAGTTCTTC	CASSLGGINEQFF
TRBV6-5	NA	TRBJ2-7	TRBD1	TGTGCCAGCAGTTACGAGGGACAGGGGGCGGGTGAGCAGTGCTTC	CASSYEGQGAGEQCF
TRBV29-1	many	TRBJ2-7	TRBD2	TGCAGCGCTTTAACTAGCGGGGGGTTCTCCTACGAGCAGTACTTC	CSALTSGGFSYEQYF
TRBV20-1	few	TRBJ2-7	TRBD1	TGCAGTGCTAGCTCGGACAGGGAGTGGGAGCAGTACTTC	CSASSDREWEQYF
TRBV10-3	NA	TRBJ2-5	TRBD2	TGTGCCATCGGGGGGGGAGCGAACTACCAAGAGACCCAGTACTTC	CAIGGGANYQETQYF
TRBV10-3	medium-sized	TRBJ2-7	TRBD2	TGTGCCACAACCGGGACTAGCGGGGGTAGCTCCTACGAGCAGTACTTC	CATTGTSGGSSYEQYF
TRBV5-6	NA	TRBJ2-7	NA	TGTGCCAGCAGCCAAGAGGACGGTCAGAGCTCCTACGAGCAGTACTTC	CASSQEDGQSSYEQYF
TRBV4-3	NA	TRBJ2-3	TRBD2	TGCGCCAGCAGCAAAACCCCGGCCGGGACTACCCCAGATACGCAGTATTTT	CASSKTPAGTTPDTQYF
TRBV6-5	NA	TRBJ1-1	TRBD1	TGTGCCAGCACAAGGGCAGGGGGCACTGAAGCTTTCTTT	CASTRAGGTEAFF
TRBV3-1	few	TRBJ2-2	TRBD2	TGTGCCAGCAGCCTCAGCGGGATAACCGGGGAGCTGTTTTTT	CASSLSGITGELFF
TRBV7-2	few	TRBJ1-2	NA	TGTGCCAGCAGCTTAGCGGGCGACAGCTACACCTTC	CASSLAGDSYTF
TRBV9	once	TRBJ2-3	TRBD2	TGTGCCAGCAGCGAAAGATTAGCGGGAGGAAGAACAGATACGCAGTATTTT	CASSERLAGGRTDTQYF
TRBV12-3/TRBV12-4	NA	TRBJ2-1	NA	TGTGCCAGCAGTTTGGGGGCGCCTGAGCAGTTCTTC	CASSLGAPEQFF
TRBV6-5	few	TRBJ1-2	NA	TGTGCCAGCAGTTACTCGAACGGAGGCGGCTACACCTTC	CASSYSNGGGYTF
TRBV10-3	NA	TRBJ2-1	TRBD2	TGTGCCATCAGATCCCCGGGACTAGTGAAATGGTTCTTC	CAIRSPGLVKWFF
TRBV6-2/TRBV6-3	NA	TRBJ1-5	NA	TGTGCCAGCACTCAGGGTCACAGTCAGCCCCAGCATTTT	CASTQGHSQPQHF
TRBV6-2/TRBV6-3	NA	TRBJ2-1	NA	TGTGCCAGCAGTCCAAATAATGAGCAGTTCTTC	CASSPNNEQFF
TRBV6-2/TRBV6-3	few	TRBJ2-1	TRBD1	TGTGCCAGCAGTTACTCGGACAGGGGGGAGTTCTTC	CASSYSDRGEFF
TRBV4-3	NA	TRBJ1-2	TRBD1	TGCGCCAGCAGCCAAGTTGTCCGAGGGGGCGGTGGCTACACCTTC	CASSQVVRGGGGYTF
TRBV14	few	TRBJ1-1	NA	TGTGCCAGCAGCCAAGGATTTAACACTGAAGCTTTCTTT	CASSQGFNTEAFF
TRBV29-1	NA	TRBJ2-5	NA	TGCAGCGTTGAAATCCCGCCGGGGACCCAGTACTTC	CSVEIPPGTQYF
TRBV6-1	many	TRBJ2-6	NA	TGTGCCAGCAGTGAAGACAGCTCTGGGGCCAACGTCCTGACTTTC	CASSEDSSGANVLTF
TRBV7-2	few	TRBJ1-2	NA	TGTGCCAGCAGCCCACCTCCCGTCTATGGCTACACCTTC	CASSPPPVYGYTF
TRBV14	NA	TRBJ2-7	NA	TGTGCCAGCAGCCGAGGACAGAATTACGAGCAGTACTTC	CASSRGQNYEQYF
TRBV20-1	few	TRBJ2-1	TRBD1	TGCAGTGTCACAAGGGGGCGAAATGAGCAGTTCTTC	CSVTRGRNEQFF
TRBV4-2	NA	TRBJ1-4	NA	TGTGCCAGCAGCCATGGCGGTGCAACTAATGAAAAACTGTTTTTT	CASSHGGATNEKLFF